Listed here are 30 T cell receptor beta chains from one sample, sequenced in a study of OX40 agonist ivuxolimab in advanced cancers. The assay was immunoSEQ multiplex PCR, and TCRdb's table has in-frame clones only and misses some. Among about 79,000 clones listed, under 85% were seen once. The material was CD4+ or CD8+ T cells sorted from blood, obtained in a trial of the OX40 agonist ivuxolimab. The source of these receptors is an adult with an advanced solid tumor such as melanoma, head and neck, liver or kidney cancer.

This clone was counted only a few times. V is TRBV30 and J is TRBJ2-1, with D unclear. The CDR3 is 14 residues long. CDR1 is GTSNPN and CDR2 is SVGIG in the germline V gene (reference sequence). Trimming left V 2 bases short and J 5 bases short, with 13 bases between. The CDR3 sequence: CAWSRLLENNEQFF. CDR3 nucleotides: TGTGCCTGGAGTCGGCTCCTCGAGAACAATGAGCAGTTCTTC.

This clone has only one observation. V and J are TRBV28 and TRBJ1-2; tentative D call: TRBD1 (6 bases). CDR3 length: 17 amino acids. V gave up 5 bases and J gave up 6 bases, with 25 bases separating them. The germline V gene encodes CDR1 MDHEN and CDR2 SYDVKM. The CDR3, as DNA: TGTGCCAGCAGTGTAGACCCGCAAGGACAGCAAAGCCATGGCTACACCTTC. Protein: CASSVDPQGQQSHGYTF.

The V and J genes are TRBV7-2 and TRBJ2-7; 7 bases are shared with TRBD2. J lost 4 bases, V lost 8 bases, and 11 bases had no gene match. This CDR3 region has 14 residues. The germline CDR1 and CDR2 sequences are SGHTA and FQGNSA. The CDR3 nucleotides read TGTGCCAGCGCCCCGACGGGGAGGGTATACGAGCAGTACTTC. Protein sequence: CASAPTGRVYEQYF.

The chain couples TRBV5-5 to TRBJ2-1, with D perhaps matching TRBD1 (8 bases). CDR1 SGHKS and CDR2 YYEKEE come from the germline V gene (reference sequence). Trimming left V 4 bases short and J 9 bases short, with 14 bases between. This CDR3 has 13 residues. Written as DNA, the CDR3 is TGTGCCAGCAGCACAGGGGGGGTGGGTGAGCAGTTCTTC. It codes for CASSTGGVGEQFF. The complete variable domain, with remaining parts taken from reference TRBV5-5 and TRBJ2-1, reads DAGVTQSPTHLIKTRGQQVTLRCSPISGHKSVSWYQQVLGQGPQFIFQYYEKEERGRGNFPDRFSARQFPNYSSELNVNALLLGDSALYLCASSTGGVGEQFFGPGTRLTVL.

The chain joins TRBV30 to TRBJ1-6; D call uncertain. Germline lookup yields CDR1 GTSNPN and CDR2 SVGIG (reference sequence). There are 14 residues in the CDR3. Between the trimmed V and J ends, which lost 0 bases and 8 bases, there was a span of 11 bases. CDR3 coding DNA: TGTGCCTGGAGTGTCGGAGGGAAGTATTCACCCCTCCACTTT. Its translation: CAWSVGGKYSPLHF.

V and J are TRBV5-4 and TRBJ2-2; 16 nucleotides agree with TRBD2. From germline, CDR1 is SGHNT and CDR2 YYREEE (reference sequence). J lost 6 bases, V lost 2 bases, and 4 bases had no gene match. The CDR3 sequence is 17 residues long. The CDR3 here is CASSFGTSGRGAGELFF. The DNA for the CDR3 is TGTGCCAGCAGCTTCGGGACTAGCGGGAGGGGGGCCGGGGAGCTGTTTTTT. The variable domain in full, with the rest retrieved from reference TRBV5-4 and TRBJ2-2, is ETGVTQSPTHLIKTRGQQVTLRCSSQSGHNTVSWYQQALGQGPQFIFQYYREEENGRGNFPPRFSGLQFPNYSSELNVNALELDDSALYLCASSFGTSGRGAGELFFGEGSRLTVL.

A note on this clone: The junction departs from germline at one end; a sequencing error may be responsible. The gene calls are TRBV7-7 and TRBJ2-2; 7 nucleotides agree with TRBD1. CDR1 and CDR2 from the germline V gene are SSHAT and FNYEAQ (reference sequence). CDR3 length: 17 residues. The CDR3 DNA follows: TGTGCTAGCAGCAAAACTCACAGGGGCGGGAACACCGGGGAGCTGTTTTTT. This gives the protein CASSKTHRGGNTGELFF.

The genes are TRBV7-3 and TRBJ1-2; D might be TRBD1 (5 bases). V was cut by 5 bases and J by 9 bases, with 19 bases left in between. This CDR3 has 14 amino acids. Germline-derived CDR1 and CDR2 are SGHTA and FQGTGA. CDR3 in amino acids: CASSTDRDPPCYTF. The CDR3 DNA reads TGTGCCAGCAGCACCGACAGAGACCCCCCTTGCTACACCTTC.

This clone came up once. The CDR3 loop is CASSIAGRDRGNGYTF. As DNA, the CDR3 is TGTGCCAGTAGTATAGCCGGCCGGGACAGGGGTAATGGCTACACCTTC. The chain employs TRBV19 and TRBJ1-2; 10 positions match TRBD1. Germline-derived CDR1 and CDR2 are LNHDA and SQIVND (reference sequence). J gave up 6 bases and V 1 base, and 8 bases lay outside the gene matches. The CDR3 is 16 residues long. The whole variable domain, remainder taken from reference TRBV19 and TRBJ1-2, is DGGITQSPKYLFRKEGQNVTLSCEQNLNHDAMYWYRQDPGQGLRLIYYSQIVNDFQKGDIAEGYSVSREKKESFPLTVTSAQKNPTAFYLCASSIAGRDRGNGYTFGSGTRLTVV.

This clone has just one count. The rearrangement uses TRBV5-8 and TRBJ2-5; 10 bases fit TRBD2. This CDR3 is built from 16 residues. Unmatched junction bases numbered 7, after V lost 0 bases and J lost 5 bases. Germline V gives CDR1 SGHTS, CDR2 YDEGEE. CDR3 nucleotide sequence: TGTGCCAGCAGCTTGGAGGGGTCTAGCGGGAGTGAGACCCAGTACTTC. Its translation: CASSLEGSSGSETQYF.

CDR3 sequence (DNA): TGTGCTAGTGGTTGGACAGGGGCGGGTAGCACTGAAGCTTTCTTT. Amino acids: CASGWTGAGSTEAFF. This chain connects TRBV12-5 to TRBJ1-1, with TRBD1 matching over 9 bases. CDR3 size: 15 residues. The V and J ends lost 4 bases and 4 bases, in that order; junction bases with no gene match: 7. Per germline, CDR1 LGHNT and CDR2 FRNRAP.

The V gene is TRBV5-1, the J gene TRBJ2-3; D is unclear. V lost 3 bases and J 2 bases, leaving 7 bases between the germline ends. Germline V lookup: CDR1 SGHRS, CDR2 YFSETQ. There are 13 residues in the CDR3. The CDR3 loop reads CASSSQPTDTQYF. Here the CDR3 DNA reads TGCGCCAGCAGCTCCCAGCCCACAGATACGCAGTATTTT. The complete variable domain, with remaining parts taken from reference TRBV5-1 and TRBJ2-3, reads KAGVTQTPRYLIKTRGQQVTLSCSPISGHRSVSWYQQTPGQGLQFLFEYFSETQRNKGNFPGRFSGRQFSNSRSEMNVSTLELGDSALYLCASSSQPTDTQYFGPGTRLTVL.

This clone was seen more than once but under ten times. The V gene is TRBV18, the J gene TRBJ1-2; TRBD1 agrees at 9 bases. The V gene end was trimmed by 5 bases and the J gene end by 4 bases; junction bases not matched to a gene: 5. The CDR3 totals 14 residues. The germline gives CDR1 KGHSH, CDR2 LQKENI. The CDR3 sequence: CASSADRGTYGYTF. In nucleotides, the CDR3 is TGTGCCAGCTCAGCAGACAGGGGGACCTATGGCTACACCTTC. The whole variable domain, filled in from reference TRBV18 and TRBJ1-2, reads NAGVMQNPRHLVRRRGQEARLRCSPMKGHSHVYWYRQLPEEGLKFMVYLQKENIIDESGMPKERFSAEFPKEGPSILRIQQVVRGDSAAYFCASSADRGTYGYTFGSGTRLTVV.

This chain joins TRBV5-4 and TRBJ2-3, with D possibly being TRBD1 or TRBD2 (5 bases each). Germline-derived CDR1 and CDR2 are SGHNT and YYREEE (reference sequence). CDR3 size: 14 residues. Between the trimmed V and J ends, which lost 3 bases and 3 bases, there was a span of 11 bases. CDR3: CASSSGGGTDTQYF. The CDR3 DNA is TGTGCCAGCAGCTCGGGTGGGGGTACAGATACGCAGTATTTT.

This clone appeared a few times. The chain employs TRBV6-6 and TRBJ2-5; D is possibly TRBD1 (6 bases). V lost 8 bases, J lost 5 bases, and 24 bases lay in between. Germline V gives CDR1 MNHNY, CDR2 SVGAGI (reference sequence). This CDR3 has 16 amino acids. The DNA for the CDR3 is TGTGCCAGCGTGGCGCGTCGACAGGATAGGGGGGAGACCCAGTACTTC. The encoded protein is CASVARRQDRGETQYF.

This sequence joins TRBV4-2 and TRBJ2-3; the D is unclear. The CDR3 runs 12 residues. CDR1 is LGHNA, CDR2 YNFKEQ, per germline. Trimming shortened V by 4 bases and J by 2 bases, and 4 bases separated the two germline ends. CDR3 sequence: CASSRDTDTQYF. The CDR3 DNA sequence: TGTGCCAGCAGCCGAGACACAGATACGCAGTATTTT.

The CDR3 DNA reads as TGCGCCAGCCGCCTGGGACAGAATTCTAACTATGGCTACACCTTC. Amino acid sequence: CASRLGQNSNYGYTF. The V gene is TRBV5-1, the J gene TRBJ1-2; 7 bases line up with TRBD1. The CDR3 has 15 residues. Germline V gene lookup returns CDR1 SGHRS and CDR2 YFSETQ. Trimming removed 7 bases from V and 0 bases from J; junction bases left unmatched: 9.

This clone was counted between two and nine times. J is TRBJ2-3 and V is TRBV7-2; tentative D call: TRBD2 (6 bases). V was pared by 5 bases and J by 1 base, with 16 bases between. Germline CDR1 reads SGHTA; CDR2 reads FQGNSA. CDR3 length equals 16 residues. The CDR3 DNA reads as TGTGCCAGCAGCAAACAATTCGGGGGACGCACAGATACGCAGTATTTT. Its protein product is CASSKQFGGRTDTQYF.

The rearrangement links TRBV6-5 to TRBJ2-2, with D uncertain. The V gene's germline CDR1 is MNHEY and CDR2 SVGAGI. V lost 4 bases, J lost 4 bases, and 1 base lay in between. CDR3 length: 11 residues. CDR3 bases: TGTGCCAGCAGTTCCACCGGGGAGCTGTTTTTT. It translates to CASSSTGELFF.

The chain uses TRBV5-1 and TRBJ2-7; TRBD2 agrees at 11 bases. V was pared by 0 bases and J by 0 bases, with 8 bases of the junction left unmatched. The CDR3 consists of 18 residues. Germline V gene data show CDR1 as SGHRS and CDR2 as YFSETQ. DNA of the CDR3: TGCGCCAGCAGCTTGGGTCTAGCGGGGGGCTCGAGCTCCTACGAGCAGTACTTC. Translation gives CASSLGLAGGSSSYEQYF.

The chain combines TRBV11-2 with TRBJ2-7; possible D gene TRBD2, 5 bases. The CDR3 loop spans 15 amino acids. Deletions cut 5 bases from V and 5 bases from J, with 19 bases between. The germline V gene has CDR1 SGHAT and CDR2 FQNNGV. DNA for the CDR3: TGTGCCAGCAGCAGGAGCGGAACGTATGCGAACGAGCAGTACTTC. This gives the protein CASSRSGTYANEQYF.

This clone was picked up one time. The V call is TRBV6-1, the J call TRBJ1-5, with 7 bases lining up with TRBD1. Germline loops: CDR1 MNHNS, CDR2 SASEGT. Unmatched junction bases numbered 8, after V lost 8 bases and J lost 7 bases. The CDR3 runs 13 residues. CDR3 nucleotide sequence: TGTGCCAGCGACTATGACAGGGACCAGCCCCAGCATTTT. It specifies CASDYDRDQPQHF.

The gene calls are TRBV9 and TRBJ1-1; 7 bases fit TRBD1. This CDR3 region has 15 residues. CDR1 is SGDLS, CDR2 YYNGEE, per germline. Trimming cost V 3 bases and J 2 bases; bases outside gene matches: 7. Here the CDR3 reads CASSALGTANTEAFF. Written as DNA, the CDR3 is TGTGCCAGCAGCGCCCTGGGGACAGCTAACACTGAAGCTTTCTTT.

This clone appeared a single time. This chain connects TRBV6-6 to TRBJ2-3; a weak D match, TRBD2 (7 bases). The CDR3 totals 14 residues. V lost 4 bases, J lost 4 bases, and 12 bases lay in between. Germline CDR1 is MNHNY and CDR2 is SVGAGI (reference sequence). For the CDR3, the DNA is TGTGCCAGCAGTTCCCGGGGGGCCTCAGATACGCAGTATTTT. Protein sequence: CASSSRGASDTQYF.

The chain has TRBV7-2 and TRBJ2-2; D unclear. This CDR3 comprises 17 residues. CDR1 and CDR2 from the germline V gene are SGHTA and FQGNSA. V was shortened by 0 bases and J by 1 base, with 12 bases between the two germline ends. The CDR3 here is CASSLAPRRQNTGELFF. In DNA, the CDR3 is TGTGCCAGCAGCTTAGCCCCAAGGCGACAGAACACCGGGGAGCTGTTTTTT.

The chain uses TRBV5-8 and TRBJ2-1, with a possible D match to TRBD1 (5 bases). The length of the CDR3 is 14 residues. Germline V gene data show CDR1 as SGHTS and CDR2 as YDEGEE. The V end was cut by 4 bases, the J end by 5 bases, with 13 bases between. CDR3 sequence (DNA): TGTGCCAGCAGCAAGAACAGGTTGAACAATGAGCAGTTCTTC. Amino acid sequence: CASSKNRLNNEQFF.

V gene TRBV9 combines with J gene TRBJ1-3, with D perhaps matching TRBD1 (6 bases). Trimming removed 4 bases at V and 2 bases at J, with 13 bases between. Germline-derived CDR1 and CDR2 are SGDLS and YYNGEE. The CDR3 extends over 15 amino acids. CDR3 protein: CASSTQGTAGNTIYF. The CDR3, as DNA: TGTGCCAGCAGCACCCAGGGGACGGCTGGAAACACCATATATTTT. The whole variable domain, remainder taken from reference TRBV9 and TRBJ1-3, is DSGVTQTPKHLITATGQRVTLRCSPRSGDLSVYWYQQSLDQGLQFLIQYYNGEERAKGNILERFSAQQFPDLHSELNLSSLELGDSALYFCASSTQGTAGNTIYFGEGSWLTVV.

The chain joins TRBV7-9 to TRBJ2-3; 9 nucleotides line up with TRBD2. This CDR3 has 15 amino acids. The V gene's germline CDR1 is SEHNR and CDR2 FQNEAQ (reference sequence). Trimming cost V 3 bases and J 5 bases; bases outside gene matches: 6. CDR3 DNA: TGTGCCAGCAGCTTTGCAGCGGGGGGCCGAGATACGCAGTATTTT. It is translated as CASSFAAGGRDTQYF.

The chain employs TRBV19 and TRBJ1-5, with 7 bases lining up with TRBD1. Germline loops: CDR1 LNHDA, CDR2 SQIVND (reference sequence). With V trimmed by 5 bases and J by 4 bases, 5 bases remained unmatched. The CDR3 consists of 14 residues. The CDR3 bases are TGTGCCAGTAGTCGCGGACAGGAAAATCAGCCCCAGCATTTT. It specifies CASSRGQENQPQHF.

The chain couples TRBV4-2 to TRBJ2-5; D unclear. The DNA end favors TRBJ2-7, so the J call may be wrong. There are 14 residues in the CDR3. Looked up from germline, CDR1 is LGHNA and CDR2 is YNFKEQ. In DNA form, the CDR3 reads TGTGCCAGCAGCCAAGTTTCAGAGTCCTACGAGCAGTACTTC. This encodes CASSQVSESYEQYF.